This entry is about one T cell receptor beta chain. This clonotype came up many times. No cognate antigen has been identified for it. No quality values exist for individual bases; no much larger clone is one base distant. Ficoll-Paque density gradient centrifugation was used to isolate PBMCs. Sequencing was carried out with an Illumina NovaSeq 6000. TCRalpha and TCRbeta cDNA libraries were built by 5'RACE with constant-segment primers, adding sample barcodes and unique molecular identifiers. Trizol reagent was used to extract RNA from every sample. Libraries were amplified in two PCR steps, with a second sample barcode and Illumina TruSeq adapters added in the second step. Libraries were sequenced on an Illumina NovaSeq with 2 x 150 bp paired-end reads. The paper's data handling went like this. Reads were demultiplexed and collapsed into UMI-guided consensus sequences with migec v1.2.7. Using mixcr v2.1.11, UMI consensuses were aligned to TRA and TRB V and J templates and then assembled into clonotypes. A clonotype was counted as expanded or contracted only when both edgeR and NoisET called the clonotype significant, with the noise models trained on biological replicates. edgeR calls used a false discovery rate-adjusted p below 0.01 and a log2 fold-change threshold of 1. As an exploratory analysis of dynamics, max-normalized trajectories of the 1000 most abundant clonotypes were examined by PCA with hierarchical clustering. Separately sequenced CD4+ and CD8+ repertoires were used to assign a CD4 or CD8 phenotype to each responding clone. TCRdb trimmed public reads at Q25 via fastp, called clones via MiXCR and kept in-frame beta chains. Here each entry gathers all rows of one CDR3 protein and keeps the most common genes and DNA. Here the V and J calls rest on TCRdb's processing, not on the authors' analysis. The sample includes about 400,000 distinct CDR3 sequences, with 15% to 20% observed a single time. The ten biggest clones cover about a fifth of the sample.

This sample was included in a study of T-cell memory formation after mild COVID-19 (dated by TCRdb to about 2021). Context from the whole study: TCR sequence clusters from the two donors were largely donor specific. The cohort was made up of two young adult volunteers, one female and one male, who were previously healthy. T-cell clones expanding and contracting after mild COVID-19 in two donors were tracked by longitudinal TCRalpha and TCRbeta repertoire sequencing. Study-wide conclusions, independent of this receptor: Balanced CD4/CD8 phenotypes were observed for clones contracting from day 15 to 85, whereas a bias towards CD4+ was observed for a second wave of clones expanding from day 15 to 37. Whether the second-wave clones peaking on day 37 were SARS-CoV-2 specific was not confirmed. Contracting CD4+ clones appeared mostly in the CM and EM memory subsets, whereas CD8+ clones were enriched in EMRA. Some responding clones were found in pre-infection memory, which suggests that pre-existing cross-reactive memory T cells took part in the SARS-CoV-2 response. Only a couple of mild cases were covered in the study, and larger cohorts including severe cases with pre-infection samples were considered necessary.

CDR3 length: 14 amino acids, cysteine to phenylalanine. Left in the record is the CDR3 DNA by itself, 42 bases read in frame from the first base. Reading the germline V gene gives CDR1 SGHTA and CDR2 FQGNSA. V is cut by 4 bases and J by 3 bases, and the space between the germline ends is 10 bases. The TCR was taken from a man aged 18-30 years who had mild COVID-19 (a few samples of this study predate the infection). The sample titles of this study are shuffled in the database, so cell type and time point are left out; the donor was told from shared clones. Source material: PBMCs or a T cell subset sorted from them (not recorded which). The V and J genes are TRBV7-2 and TRBJ2-1; a tentative D match to TRBD2 spans 6 bases. The CDR3 region: CASSSGTFYNEQFF. The DNA sequence is as follows: TGTGCCAGCAGCTCGGGGACTTTCTACAATGAGCAGTTCTTC.